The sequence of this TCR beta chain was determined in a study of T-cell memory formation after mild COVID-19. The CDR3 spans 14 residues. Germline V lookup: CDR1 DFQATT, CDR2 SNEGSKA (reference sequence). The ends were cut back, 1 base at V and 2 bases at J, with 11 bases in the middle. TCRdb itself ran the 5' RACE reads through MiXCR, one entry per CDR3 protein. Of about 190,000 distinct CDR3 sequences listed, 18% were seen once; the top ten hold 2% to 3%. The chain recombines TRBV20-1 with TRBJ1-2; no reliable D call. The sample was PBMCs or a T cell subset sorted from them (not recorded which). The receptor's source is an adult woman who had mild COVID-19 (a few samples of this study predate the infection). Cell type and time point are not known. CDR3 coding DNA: TGCAGTGCTAGAGGGAGGGAGACCAACTATGGCTACACCTTC. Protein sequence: CSARGRETNYGYTF.